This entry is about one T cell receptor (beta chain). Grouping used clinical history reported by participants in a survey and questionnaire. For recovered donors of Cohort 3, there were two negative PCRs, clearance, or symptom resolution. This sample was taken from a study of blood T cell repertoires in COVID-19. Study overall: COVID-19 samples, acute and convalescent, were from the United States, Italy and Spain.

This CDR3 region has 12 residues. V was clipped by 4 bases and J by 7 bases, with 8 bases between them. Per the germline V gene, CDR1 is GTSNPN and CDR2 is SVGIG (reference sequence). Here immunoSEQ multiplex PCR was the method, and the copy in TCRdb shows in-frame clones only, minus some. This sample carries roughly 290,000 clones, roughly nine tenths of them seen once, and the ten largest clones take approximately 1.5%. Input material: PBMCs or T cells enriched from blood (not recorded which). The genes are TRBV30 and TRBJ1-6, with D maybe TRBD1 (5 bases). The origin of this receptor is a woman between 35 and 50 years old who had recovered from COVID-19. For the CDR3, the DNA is TGTGCCTGGAAACAGGTGAATTCACCCCTCCACTTT. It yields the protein CAWKQVNSPLHF. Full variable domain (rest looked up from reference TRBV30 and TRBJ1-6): SQTIHQWPATLVQPVGSPLSLECTVEGTSNPNLYWYRQAAGRGLQLLFYSVGIGQISSEVPQNLSASRPQDRQFILSSKKLLLSDSGFYLCAWKQVNSPLHFGNGTRLTVT.